The sequence of this T cell receptor (beta chain) was determined in a study of T cells in Graves' hyperthyroidism and ophthalmopathy. This clonotype appeared a few times. A much larger clone lies a single base off, so this may be a read error. The junction had 4 bases not matched to a gene; V was cut back by 6 bases and J by 3 bases. CDR1 is ENHRY and CDR2 is SYGVKD in the germline V gene. The CDR3 runs 14 residues. RNA transcripts provided the source from which TCR beta CDR3 regions were amplified. RT-PCR in the first round (using the HTBI primer set) targeted the TCR CDR3. TCRdb reanalysed the multiplex PCR reads using MiXCR and keeps one entry per CDR3 protein. Of about 640,000 distinct CDR3 sequences listed, roughly 20% are singletons.

The chain combines TRBV10-3 with TRBJ2-7, with TRBD2 matching 11 bases. Sequencing was carried out using blood. The origin of this receptor is a man between 25 and 39 years old with Graves' ophthalmopathy. The DNA for the CDR3 is TGTGCCATCAGCCCCGGGACTAGCGGCTACGAGCAGTACTTC. It yields the protein CAISPGTSGYEQYF.